The T cell receptor beta chain under discussion was sequenced for a study of early T cells in non-severe SARS-CoV-2 infection. About the study: Chains from this unsorted whole-blood bulk RNA could not be paired.

This clonotype was counted only a few times. Antigen specificity is unknown. Tagging with unique molecular identifiers was applied to individual cDNA molecules. From the 5' RACE reads, TCRdb called clonotypes with MiXCR, one entry per CDR3 protein. The sample consists of approximately 100,000 distinct CDR3 sequences, 11% of them appearing once. Study-level points and caveats: Anti-spike CD8 specificities were favored by VDJdb matching, whose results missed private and CD4 specificities.

Germline CDR1 is LGHDT and CDR2 is YNNKEL (reference sequence). The germline V and J ends were trimmed by 1 base and 6 bases, with 10 bases remaining between them. The CDR3 extends over 13 amino acids. The sequence was obtained from an adult who was a healthcare worker with PCR-confirmed SARS-CoV-2 infection or an uninfected control (not recorded which). Material: whole blood. The chain joins TRBV3-1 to TRBJ2-7; D gene unclear. The CDR3 protein is CASSQVLTSEQYF. In DNA, the CDR3 is TGTGCCAGCAGCCAAGTCCTTACGAGCGAGCAGTACTTC.